Given below is one T cell receptor (beta chain) in context. Clones were read by immunoSEQ multiplex PCR, and TCRdb kept only the in-frame ones, dropping some. Of more than 150,000 clones listed, approximately 80% are singletons. The Seattle site enrolled patients during active infection and followed them longitudinally. The data originate from a study of blood T cell repertoires in COVID-19. Study-level information: The samples span acute and convalescent COVID-19 from the United States, Italy and Spain. Sample material is recorded as cDNA or gDNA derived from T cells, B-cell-depleted T cells, or PBMCs.

CDR3 size: 14 residues. V gave up 3 bases and J gave up 3 bases, with 11 bases separating them. Germline V gene sequence: CDR1 SNHLY, CDR2 FYNNEI. The material sequenced was peripheral blood. The sequence derives from a woman aged 80 or older with COVID-19, enrolled during active disease. The chain recombines TRBV2 with TRBJ1-1; D unresolved. CDR3 in amino acids: CASSDLWLDTEAFF. For the CDR3, the DNA is TGTGCCAGCAGTGACCTTTGGTTAGACACTGAAGCTTTCTTT.